This T cell receptor beta chain was profiled in a study of blood T cell repertoires in COVID-19 (TCRdb year 2020). In the study overall: Samples covering the acute and convalescent phases of COVID-19 were provided by collaborators in the United States, Italy and Spain. A freely available public database, intended as a resource for researchers studying the immune response to SARS-CoV-2, is where the repertoires were released. Sample metadata almost always included a de-identified subject ID, COVID-19 status, age in years and sex. The samples were drawn from two sources: the first 160 participants of the ongoing ImmuneRACE study, and over 1,000 subjects contributed by 6 global collaborators. The dataset comprised deeply sampled blood TCRbeta repertoires from subjects exposed to, actively infected with, or recovered from COVID-19. Where available, HLA class I and class II types were obtained from metadata supplied by the sample provider rather than from assay-based typing. The prospective study material was composed of cDNA or gDNA derived from T cells, B-cell-depleted T cells, or PBMCs. Findings and caveats that apply to the study as a whole: The amount of clinical and demographic metadata varied by source and participant and was provided uncurated.

In regard to this clone: The clone's antigen remains unknown. The input lacks base qualities; no much larger clone sits a single base away.

One collaborating source in Seattle enrolled patients while the patients were actively infected and followed the patients over time throughout the course of disease. Whole blood was collected in K2EDTA tubes by collaborating institutions according to the institutions' own protocols. Collaborator samples were shipped for TCRbeta analysis as frozen whole blood, isolated PBMCs, or DNA extracted from either sample type. TCRbeta CDR3 regions were amplified from genomic DNA using the immunoSEQ Assay, a bias-controlled multiplex PCR. Per the source publication's procedure: Nucleated cell counts per sample were estimated from amplification of reference gene primers within the assay. To quantify the absolute abundance of each unique TCRbeta CDR3 rearrangement, sequence reads were collapsed and filtered. For each sample, productive Simpson clonality was calculated as the square root of Simpson's diversity index across productive rearrangements. In TCRdb, the immuneACCESS table is reduced to in-frame sequences with V and J assigned. These tables do not hold every clone; where another copy was compared, an unresolved V gene accounts for under half, and the others remain unexplained. The D gene and trimming were derived from the DNA, and the V and J assignments and clone size from that table. This sample has 230,000 or so clones in its table, and more than 80% of those were observed once. Jointly, the top ten make up approximately 7.5% of the sample.

This TCR was sampled from a woman of 80 years or more with COVID-19, enrolled during active disease. The sequencing input was peripheral blood.

This receptor has the CDR3 CASSLGGGRGGYTF. The nucleotide sequence reads TGTGCCAGCAGCTTAGGCGGGGGCAGAGGTGGCTACACCTTC. The chain is encoded by TRBV7-8 joined to TRBJ1-2, with TRBD1 perhaps the D gene, on 6 matching bases. Trimming costs V 1 base and J 7 bases, and their ends lie 13 bases apart. The CDR3 sequence holds 14 residues, the cysteine and phenylalanine included. Left in the record is the CDR3 DNA by itself, 42 bases read in frame from the first base. CDR1 and CDR2, per the germline V gene, are SGHVS and FQNEAQ.